This paragraph covers one TCR beta chain sequence. Germline V lookup: CDR1 SGHTA, CDR2 FQGTGA. CDR3 length equals 15 residues. Trimming cost V 5 bases and J 5 bases; bases outside gene matches: 11. The data belong to a study of tumour-infiltrating T cells in Burkitt lymphoma. Across the whole study: The Burkitt lymphoma cohort spanned all epidemiological subtypes. Repertoire clonality predicted overall and progression-free survival.

The data were produced by immunoSEQ multiplex PCR, yet TCRdb's version contains in-frame clones alone and is incomplete. The sample has some 4,000 clones, roughly 13% seen once. The sample taken for sequencing was tumor tissue. The source of this sequence is a human donor with Burkitt lymphoma. The genes are TRBV7-3 and TRBJ2-5; 7 nucleotides agree with TRBD1. The CDR3 sequence is CASSHRGGGRETQYF. In DNA form, the CDR3 reads TGTGCCAGCAGCCACCGAGGGGGCGGACGCGAGACCCAGTACTTC. Full variable domain (outside the CDR3, taken from reference TRBV7-3 and TRBJ2-5): GAGVSQTPSNKVTEKGKYVELRCDPISGHTALYWYRQSLGQGPEFLIYFQGTGAADDSGLPNDRFFAVRPEGSVSTLKIQRTERGDSAVYLCASSHRGGGRETQYFGPGTRLLVL.